This TCR beta chain was identified in a study of cytomegalovirus exposure and HLA in healthy donors. Background on the study: HLA-typed donors were the source of 83 million or so unique TCRs, which an early data release held.

Germline V gives CDR1 MGHDK, CDR2 SYGVNS. V shed 4 bases and J shed 0 bases, with 10 bases lying between them. This CDR3 comprises 14 residues. With 60 Vbeta and 13 Jbeta primers, the PCR was carried out. Method: immunoSEQ multiplex PCR; TCRdb's copy keeps in-frame clones and lacks some. Among over 65,000 clones listed, 81% were seen once. This receptor was identified in a human donor in good health. The sequencing input was PBMCs. This chain connects TRBV25-1 to TRBJ2-7, with TRBD1 as a possible D gene (5 bases). CDR3 nucleotides: TGTGCCAGCAGTGGGACATTTCCCTCCTACGAGCAGTACTTC. Encoded protein: CASSGTFPSYEQYF.